These 17 T cell receptor beta chains were all obtained from the same sample, sequenced in a study of radiation and T cells in renal cell carcinoma (dated by TCRdb to the early 2020s). The library was obtained by the immunoSEQ multiplex PCR assay. This is the immuneACCESS table as TCRdb keeps it, with only in-frame sequences that have V and J called. A part of the clones is gone; compared with another copy, unresolved V genes explain less than half, and the rest is unexplained. Recorded for this sample are more than 65,000 clones; about 86% of them occurred a single time. Around 21% of the sample comes from the top ten. Explained via the paper, the time point label denotes: blood 2 weeks post-SBRT. Read against the paper, the sample's treatment or condition label means: 15 Gy SBRT to primary tumor, nephrectomy 4 weeks later. The sequenced sample was blood, obtained from a patient whose treatment included radiotherapy and nephrectomy. The receptors were gathered from a woman aged 45 to 65 with renal cell carcinoma.

This clone was detected a few times. The chain couples TRBV7-2 to TRBJ2-7; tentative D call: TRBD2 (7 bases). Germline V gene sequence: CDR1 SGHTA, CDR2 FQGNSA. This CDR3 comprises 15 residues. V lost 5 bases, J lost 5 bases, and 19 bases lay in between. The CDR3 coding sequence is TGTGCCAGCAGCCCGAGGACTAGGGGGGGAAACGAGCAGTACTTC. It specifies CASSPRTRGGNEQYF.

CDR3 region: CSVSGLNQPQHF. CDR3 nucleotides: TGCAGCGTTTCAGGGTTGAATCAGCCCCAGCATTTT. The chain combines TRBV29-1 with TRBJ1-5, with D perhaps TRBD1 (5 bases). The V gene lost 5 bases and the J gene lost 4 bases, with 9 bases spanning the gap. Germline assignment: CDR1 SQVTM and CDR2 ANQGSEA. The CDR3 is 12 residues long.

V and J are TRBV5-6 and TRBJ2-7, with TRBD1 as a possible D gene (5 bases). Trimming cost V 1 base and J 7 bases, with 12 bases left between them. The germline gives CDR1 SGHDT, CDR2 YYEEEE. The CDR3 consists of 13 residues. The CDR3 nucleotides are TGTGCCAGCAGCTTGATTGCAGGGCAAGAGCAGTACTTC. This gives the protein CASSLIAGQEQYF.

This chain joins TRBV11-2 and TRBJ2-7; D is ambiguous. Deletions cut 2 bases from V and 1 base from J, with 9 bases between. The V gene's germline CDR1 is SGHAT and CDR2 FQNNGV. The CDR3 spans 14 residues. CDR3 in DNA: TGTGCCAGCAGCTTATTGACGCGGTCCTACGAGCAGTACTTC. Amino acid sequence: CASSLLTRSYEQYF.

This clone was observed a handful of times. The chain joins TRBV6-5 to TRBJ2-1; 11 bases map to TRBD2. Germline assignment: CDR1 MNHEY and CDR2 SVGAGI. After removal of 4 bases from V and 13 bases from J, the junction contained 15 bases not matched to a gene. This CDR3 spans 16 amino acids. CDR3 coding DNA: TGTGCCAGCAGTTCCGGCCTAGCGGGGGGCCTCTCGGTACAGTTCTTC. Its protein product is CASSSGLAGGLSVQFF.

This rearrangement joins TRBV9 to TRBJ1-1, with D possibly TRBD1 on 5 matching bases. This CDR3 is built from 14 residues. Trimming removed 4 bases from V and 2 bases from J, with 12 bases in between. CDR1 is SGDLS, CDR2 YYNGEE, per germline. This CDR3 reads CASSLLGDNTEAFF. The CDR3 DNA sequence: TGTGCCAGCAGCTTACTGGGGGATAACACTGAAGCTTTCTTT.

V is TRBV7-2 and J is TRBJ1-4; no definite D call. Trimming removed 5 bases from V and 4 bases from J, with 11 bases in between. The CDR3 covers 14 residues. Germline-derived CDR1 and CDR2 are SGHTA and FQGNSA. The CDR3 is CASSGRLGNEKLFF. The CDR3 nucleotides are TGTGCCAGCAGCGGCCGGTTGGGTAATGAAAAACTGTTTTTT.

This chain uses TRBV7-6 with TRBJ2-3; D gene uncertain. V was shortened by 1 base and J by 0 bases, with 2 bases between the two germline ends. Germline loops: CDR1 SGHVS, CDR2 FNYEAQ. The CDR3 runs 13 residues. The CDR3 DNA reads TGTGCCAGCAGCTTAGGCAGCACAGATACGCAGTATTTT. Its translation: CASSLGSTDTQYF.

The chain couples TRBV6-1 to TRBJ2-4; D may be TRBD2 (7 bases). CDR1 is MNHNS and CDR2 is SASEGT in the germline V gene. Trimming shortened V by 4 bases and J by 9 bases, and 10 bases separated the two germline ends. This CDR3 has 12 amino acids. CDR3 amino acids: CASSAGEGIQYF. The CDR3 nucleotides are TGTGCCAGCAGTGCAGGGGAGGGCATTCAGTACTTC.

This clone showed up just a few times. The chain joins TRBV5-6 to TRBJ1-1; D gene uncertain. The V end was cut by 2 bases, the J end by 3 bases, with 8 bases between. This CDR3 contains 13 residues. From germline, CDR1 is SGHDT and CDR2 YYEEEE. CDR3 nucleotides: TGTGCCAGCAGCTTCGGGGATTACACTGAAGCTTTCTTT. Protein: CASSFGDYTEAFF.

The chain carries TRBV5-1 and TRBJ2-5; TRBD1 matches at 7 bases. V dropped 4 bases and J dropped 4; count of bases not matched to a gene: 7. Germline assignment: CDR1 SGHRS and CDR2 YFSETQ. CDR3 length equals 14 residues. The CDR3: CASSRDSGGETQYF. The CDR3 DNA is TGCGCCAGCAGCCGGGACAGTGGGGGAGAGACCCAGTACTTC.

This clone was recorded a few times. The V and J genes are TRBV10-1 and TRBJ1-3; no clear D. This CDR3 region has 15 residues. The V end lost 7 bases, the J end lost 0 bases, and 13 bases lay between the germline ends. The germline CDR1 and CDR2 sequences are WNHNN and SYGVQD (reference sequence). The CDR3 nucleotides are TGCGCCAGCACCCCGGACCTGTTCTCTGGAAACACCATATATTTT. This translates into CASTPDLFSGNTIYF.

V is TRBV27 and J is TRBJ2-3; D ambiguous. This CDR3 is built from 15 residues. V lost 4 bases to trimming and J lost 0 bases, with 11 bases between them. Germline-derived CDR1 and CDR2 are MNHEY and SMNVEV (reference sequence). The CDR3 loop reads CASSSLRASTDTQYF. DNA for the CDR3: TGTGCCAGCAGTTCCCTCCGCGCGAGCACAGATACGCAGTATTTT.

This clone was seen only a few times. The chain links TRBV4-3 to TRBJ1-1; no clear D. CDR3 length equals 13 residues. Trimming took 0 bases from V and 11 from J, leaving 13 bases between them. The germline CDR1 and CDR2 sequences are LGHNA and YSLEER. In DNA form, the CDR3 reads TGCGCCAGCAGCCAAGATGGAGAAAGAGGGGCTTTCTTT. Translated: CASSQDGERGAFF.

V is TRBV7-6 and J is TRBJ2-3; TRBD2 is a possible D gene (5 bases). The germline V and J ends were trimmed by 2 bases and 2 bases, with 17 bases remaining between them. The germline gives CDR1 SGHVS, CDR2 FNYEAQ. The CDR3 is 17 amino acids. The chain's CDR3 is CASSLTRAGESTDTQYF. The CDR3 DNA follows: TGTGCCAGCAGCTTAACCCGCGCTGGGGAGTCCACAGATACGCAGTATTTT.

The chain combines TRBV5-4 with TRBJ1-2; D possibly corresponds to TRBD1 (5 bases). With 2 bases removed from V and 0 bases from J, the gap between germline ends came to 20 bases. Germline V gene data show CDR1 as SGHNT and CDR2 as YYREEE (reference sequence). The CDR3 is made up of 18 amino acids. The CDR3 nucleotides are TGTGCCAGCAGCTTTCACCGGGACCGCCCTTGGGCTAACTATGGCTACACCTTC. Amino acid sequence: CASSFHRDRPWANYGYTF.

V is TRBV2 and J is TRBJ2-5, with D possibly called TRBD1 or TRBD2 (5 bases each). CDR3 length equals 13 residues. Germline lookup yields CDR1 SNHLY and CDR2 FYNNEI. Trimming removed 8 bases from V and 2 bases from J, with 12 bases in between. In DNA, the CDR3 is TGTGCCAGCGGGGGTAGCGTGCAAGAGACCCAGTACTTC. Its protein product is CASGGSVQETQYF.